This passage covers 30 T cell receptor beta chains from one sample sequenced in a study of T cell responses to AZD1222 COVID-19 vaccine. Profiling relied on immunoSEQ multiplex PCR, and the TCRdb table lists in-frame clones only, not all of them. In the table there are 130,000 to 150,000 clones, approximately 85% of which are singletons. The starting material was peripheral blood, obtained 28 days after the second dose of the MenACWY control vaccine. The origin of the receptors is an adult who received the MenACWY meningococcal vaccine as a control.

The chain has TRBV12-5 and TRBJ2-2; D not resolved. The CDR3 is 15 amino acids. Germline V gene lookup returns CDR1 LGHNT and CDR2 FRNRAP. V dropped 3 bases and J dropped 0 bases, with 8 bases sitting between them. In DNA, the CDR3 is TGTGCTAGTGGTTTCCACCTAGCGAACACCGGGGAGCTGTTTTTT. Its translation: CASGFHLANTGELFF. The full variable domain, with the rest looked up from reference TRBV12-5 and TRBJ2-2, is DARVTQTPRHKVTEMGQEVTMRCQPILGHNTVFWYRQTMMQGLELLAYFRNRAPLDDSGMPKDRFSAEMPDATLATLKIQPSEPRDSAVYFCASGFHLANTGELFFGEGSRLTVL.

J is TRBJ1-2 and V is TRBV28, with D tentatively TRBD1 (6 bases). Germline V gives CDR1 MDHEN, CDR2 SYDVKM. The CDR3 spans 15 residues. The V end lost 3 bases, the J end lost 7 bases, and 18 bases lay between the germline ends. The CDR3 sequence is CASSLSNRVVGGYTF. CDR3 DNA: TGTGCCAGCAGTTTGTCTAACAGGGTAGTAGGTGGCTACACCTTC.

The chain combines TRBV15 with TRBJ1-4, with D maybe TRBD1 (5 bases). Germline loops: CDR1 LNHNV, CDR2 YYDKDF (reference sequence). The CDR3 is made up of 15 amino acids. Trimming took off 5 bases at V and 7 bases at J, with 17 bases between the two ends. CDR3 nucleotides: TGTGCCACCAGCGGGGGGAGCAGGGAAGGTGAAAAACTGTTTTTT. It is translated as CATSGGSREGEKLFF.

The chain combines TRBV18 with TRBJ1-1, with 7 bases matching TRBD1. This CDR3 has 14 residues. The junction had 4 bases not matched to a gene; V was cut back by 4 bases and J by 2 bases. CDR1 and CDR2 from the germline V gene are KGHSH and LQKENI. Written as DNA, the CDR3 is TGTGCCAGCTCACGGACAGGCCGTAACACTGAAGCTTTCTTT. This translates into CASSRTGRNTEAFF. Using reference TRBV18 and TRBJ1-1 for the parts outside the CDR3, the full variable domain is NAGVMQNPRHLVRRRGQEARLRCSPMKGHSHVYWYRQLPEEGLKFMVYLQKENIIDESGMPKERFSAEFPKEGPSILRIQQVVRGDSAAYFCASSRTGRNTEAFFGQGTRLTVV.

The chain joins TRBV11-3 to TRBJ2-7, with TRBD2 identical over 7 bases. The CDR3 sequence is 15 residues long. The V and J ends lost 6 bases and 6 bases, in that order; junction bases with no gene match: 14. Germline V gives CDR1 SGHNT, CDR2 YENEEA. The CDR3 reads CASSTPLAGDVEQYF. Here the CDR3 DNA reads TGTGCCAGCAGTACCCCGCTCGCGGGAGATGTCGAGCAGTACTTC.

The V call is TRBV3-1 (or the pseudogene TRBV3-2), the J call TRBJ2-3; 8 bases match TRBD2. Germline lookup yields CDR1 LGHDT and CDR2 YNNKEL (reference sequence). CDR3 length: 16 amino acids. Germline trimming cut 1 base from V and 4 bases from J; bases unmatched to any gene: 7. CDR3 in DNA: TGTGCCAGCAGCCAAGTCTTAGCGGGGAGGGCAGATACGCAGTATTTT. As protein: CASSQVLAGRADTQYF.

This sequence joins TRBV30 and TRBJ2-6; tentatively, D is TRBD1 (6 bases). V lost 7 bases and J lost 0, with 10 bases in between. Germline V CDR1 and CDR2: GTSNPN, SVGIG (reference sequence). There are 14 residues in the CDR3. CDR3 sequence: CASTGRSGANVLTF. DNA of the CDR3: TGTGCCTCGACAGGTCGCTCTGGGGCCAACGTCCTGACTTTC. The full variable domain, in which reference TRBV30 and TRBJ2-6 provide the parts outside the CDR3, is SQTIHQWPATLVQPVGSPLSLECTVEGTSNPNLYWYRQAAGRGLQLLFYSVGIGQISSEVPQNLSASRPQDRQFILSSKKLLLSDSGFYLCASTGRSGANVLTFGAGSRLTVL.

This chain joins TRBV5-1 and TRBJ2-1; 8 bases fit TRBD1. The CDR3 contains 16 residues. After removal of 6 bases from V and 6 bases from J, the junction contained 14 bases not matched to a gene. The V gene's germline CDR1 is SGHRS and CDR2 YFSETQ. The CDR3 reads CASTPPRQGSPNEQFF. The CDR3 coding sequence is TGCGCCAGCACACCCCCGCGACAGGGGAGCCCCAATGAGCAGTTCTTC. The full variable domain, with the rest looked up from reference TRBV5-1 and TRBJ2-1, is KAGVTQTPRYLIKTRGQQVTLSCSPISGHRSVSWYQQTPGQGLQFLFEYFSETQRNKGNFPGRFSGRQFSNSRSEMNVSTLELGDSALYLCASTPPRQGSPNEQFFGPGTRLTVL.

J is TRBJ1-3 and V is TRBV7-9; 10 bases fit TRBD1. V lost 3 bases to trimming and J lost 3 bases; unmatched junction nucleotides: 11. CDR3 length: 18 amino acids. CDR1 and CDR2 from the germline V gene are SEHNR and FQNEAQ (reference sequence). This CDR3 is CASSFGDRGSPSGNTIYF. The CDR3 bases are TGTGCCAGCAGCTTCGGGGACAGGGGCTCCCCCAGTGGAAACACCATATATTTT.

The rearrangement joins TRBV19 to TRBJ2-3; 10 positions agree with TRBD1. This CDR3 is 13 amino acids long. The V gene end was trimmed by 6 bases and the J gene end by 6 bases; junction bases not matched to a gene: 3. Germline values: CDR1 LNHDA, CDR2 SQIVND (reference sequence). In DNA form, the CDR3 reads TGTGCCAGTAGGGTGGACAGGGGGGATACGCAGTATTTT. Translation: CASRVDRGDTQYF.

The chain carries TRBV27 and TRBJ2-6, with D hard to call. CDR3 length: 14 residues. V lost 8 bases and J lost 4, with 12 bases in between. The V gene's germline CDR1 is MNHEY and CDR2 SMNVEV (reference sequence). Here the CDR3 DNA reads TGTGCCAGCCTCAAGCTGGGCGGGGCCAACGTCCTGACTTTC. It is translated as CASLKLGGANVLTF.

V gene TRBV18 combines with J gene TRBJ1-1; D remains ambiguous. From germline, CDR1 is KGHSH and CDR2 LQKENI. V was clipped by 3 bases and J by 6 bases, with 11 bases between them. This CDR3 spans 13 amino acids. The CDR3 bases are TGTGCCAGCTCACCGTTAGGACTATCTGAAGCTTTCTTT. Protein sequence: CASSPLGLSEAFF. The full variable domain, rest sourced from reference TRBV18 and TRBJ1-1, is NAGVMQNPRHLVRRRGQEARLRCSPMKGHSHVYWYRQLPEEGLKFMVYLQKENIIDESGMPKERFSAEFPKEGPSILRIQQVVRGDSAAYFCASSPLGLSEAFFGQGTRLTVV.

This clone was counted once. The junction and the germline gene differ at one end; a read error may be behind it. The chain recombines TRBV7-7 with TRBJ1-6; no clear D. CDR3 length equals 15 residues. The germline CDR1 and CDR2 sequences are SSHAT and FNYEAQ (reference sequence). CDR3 bases: TGTGCTAGCAGCTTAGACGCGGCAGCAAATTCACCCCTCCACTTT. Amino acid sequence: CASSLDAAANSPLHF. Based on the CDR3 plus reference TRBV7-7 and TRBJ1-6, the full variable domain is GAGVSQSPRYKVTKRGQDVTLRCDPISSHATLYWYQQALGQGPEFLTYFNYEAQPDKSGLPSDRFSAERPEGSISTLTIQRTEQRDSAMYRCASSLDAAANSPLHFGNGTRLTVT.

This clone was observed once. The rearrangement links TRBV27 to TRBJ2-1; the D gene is possibly TRBD1 (6 bases). CDR3 length: 14 residues. The germline gives CDR1 MNHEY, CDR2 SMNVEV (reference sequence). The germline V and J ends were trimmed by 1 base and 8 bases, with 12 bases remaining between them. As DNA, the CDR3 is TGTGCCAGCAGTTTATTGGGCAGGGGCGATGAGCAGTTCTTC. Translation gives CASSLLGRGDEQFF.

The rearrangement joins TRBV5-1 to TRBJ1-3, with TRBD1 as a possible D gene (6 bases). The germline V gene encodes CDR1 SGHRS and CDR2 YFSETQ. This CDR3 comprises 15 residues. The V end lost 7 bases, the J end lost 3 bases, and 17 bases lay between the germline ends. The CDR3, as DNA: TGCGCCAGCTCCCCCACGGGGGCTAATGGAAACACCATATATTTT. Its protein is CASSPTGANGNTIYF.

CDR3 loop: CASSLGIVTTQYF. The CDR3 DNA follows: TGTGCCAGCAGCTTAGGCATTGTGACGACCCAGTACTTC. The rearrangement uses TRBV7-2 and TRBJ2-5; D gene ambiguous. This CDR3 is built from 13 residues. V lost 1 base and J 7 bases, leaving 10 bases between the germline ends. Germline V lookup: CDR1 SGHTA, CDR2 FQGNSA.

This clone has a single count. The genes are TRBV9 and TRBJ1-1; D possibly corresponds to TRBD1 (6 bases). Germline CDR1 is SGDLS and CDR2 is YYNGEE. V gave up 4 bases and J gave up 3 bases, with 10 bases separating them. The CDR3 has 13 residues. CDR3 DNA: TGTGCCAGCAGCTATTCAGGGGACACTGAAGCTTTCTTT. Translating it yields CASSYSGDTEAFF.

This chain uses TRBV4-1 with TRBJ1-2, with D uncertain. Trimming cost V 5 bases and J 4 bases, with 8 bases left between them. CDR3 length: 12 amino acids. CDR1 is MGHRA, CDR2 YSYEKL, per germline. CDR3 loop: CASSWDSYGYTF. CDR3 nucleotide sequence: TGCGCCAGCAGCTGGGATTCCTATGGCTACACCTTC.

V is TRBV30 and J is TRBJ2-7; 10 bases match TRBD2. CDR1 is GTSNPN, CDR2 SVGIG, per germline (reference sequence). The V segment lost 2 bases and the J segment 0 bases; nucleotides outside the gene matches: 4. The CDR3 consists of 15 residues. The DNA for the CDR3 is TGTGCCTGGAGTTCGGGACTAGCGAGCTCCTACGAGCAGTACTTC. Translated: CAWSSGLASSYEQYF.

This chain links TRBV15 with TRBJ1-5; 7 nucleotides match TRBD1. After removal of 8 bases from V and 5 bases from J, the junction contained 12 bases not matched to a gene. This CDR3 spans 15 amino acids. Germline-derived CDR1 and CDR2 are LNHNV and YYDKDF (reference sequence). CDR3 sequence: CATRSPGTVDQPQHF. CDR3 nucleotides: TGTGCCACCCGTTCGCCCGGGACAGTAGATCAGCCCCAGCATTTT.

The chain has TRBV27 and TRBJ1-2; a possible D gene is TRBD1 (5 bases). Trimming left V 5 bases short and J 0 bases short, with 22 bases between. The CDR3 spans 18 residues. The germline CDR1 and CDR2 sequences are MNHEY and SMNVEV (reference sequence). CDR3 sequence (DNA): TGTGCCAGCAGTCCGCATACCGGGAGGGGAGGGCCTAACTATGGCTACACCTTC. Its protein is CASSPHTGRGGPNYGYTF.

This sequence joins TRBV5-4 and TRBJ1-2; D is perhaps TRBD1 (5 bases). This CDR3 spans 14 amino acids. The germline V gene encodes CDR1 SGHNT and CDR2 YYREEE (reference sequence). The V and J ends lost 4 bases and 2 bases respectively, with 12 bases between them. The CDR3 is CASSQGTANYGYTF. In DNA form, the CDR3 reads TGTGCCAGCAGCCAAGGGACCGCAAACTATGGCTACACCTTC. The whole variable domain, remainder taken from reference TRBV5-4 and TRBJ1-2, is ETGVTQSPTHLIKTRGQQVTLRCSSQSGHNTVSWYQQALGQGPQFIFQYYREEENGRGNFPPRFSGLQFPNYSSELNVNALELDDSALYLCASSQGTANYGYTFGSGTRLTVV.

The chain combines TRBV5-1 with TRBJ2-1; TRBD2 aligns across 12 bases. The ends lost 0 bases at V and 4 bases at J; junction bases unmatched: 2. Germline V gives CDR1 SGHRS, CDR2 YFSETQ. The length of the CDR3 is 16 residues. This CDR3 is CASSLELAGGYNEQFF. The DNA of the CDR3 is TGCGCCAGCAGCTTGGAGCTAGCGGGAGGGTACAATGAGCAGTTCTTC.

V usage is TRBV12-3 or TRBV12-4 and J usage is TRBJ1-4; D gene uncertain. V was shortened by 1 base and J by 16 bases, with 13 bases between the two germline ends. The CDR3 contains 12 residues. The CDR3 here is CASSLGQATRFF. The DNA of the CDR3 is TGTGCCAGCAGTTTAGGGCAGGCTACACGGTTTTTT.

In DNA form, the CDR3 reads TGTGCCAGCAGCCTATCAGGGGGTTACTCTGGAAACACCATATATTTT. It is translated as CASSLSGGYSGNTIYF. The chain is built from TRBV3-1 (or the pseudogene TRBV3-2) and TRBJ1-3; 7 bases are a match to TRBD1. V trimming: 4 bases; J trimming: 0 bases; junction bases outside the gene matches: 6. Germline V lookup: CDR1 LGHDT, CDR2 YNNKEL (reference sequence). The CDR3 runs to 16 residues.

On this clone: The junction shows a germline mismatch at one end, possibly a read error. The chain links TRBV5-8 to TRBJ1-6; a weak D match, TRBD1 (5 bases). The length of the CDR3 is 12 residues. Germline values: CDR1 SGHTS, CDR2 YDEGEE. The CDR3 loop reads CASDPRQFSIRF. The CDR3 DNA sequence: TGTGCCAGCGACCCTCGACAGTTCAGTATTCGCTTT.

The chain uses TRBV9 and TRBJ2-5, with a tentative D call TRBD1 (5 bases). The V gene lost 0 bases and the J gene lost 4 bases, with 16 bases spanning the gap. The CDR3 loop spans 16 amino acids. Germline V gene lookup returns CDR1 SGDLS and CDR2 YYNGEE. The CDR3 DNA sequence: TGTGCCAGCAGCGTAGATCTAACAGGCAAACGAGAGACCCAGTACTTC. Amino acids: CASSVDLTGKRETQYF.

This chain connects TRBV27 to TRBJ2-2; the match to TRBD2 covers 7 bases. CDR3 size: 18 residues. J gave up 3 bases and V 2 bases, and 12 bases lay outside the gene matches. Per the germline V gene, CDR1 is MNHEY and CDR2 is SMNVEV (reference sequence). The chain's CDR3 is CASSLQRLRELYTGELFF. The CDR3 DNA reads as TGTGCCAGCAGTTTACAGCGTCTGCGGGAGTTGTACACCGGGGAGCTGTTTTTT.

This chain uses TRBV30 with TRBJ1-1; TRBD1 might be the D (5 bases). V lost 3 bases to trimming and J lost 5 bases, with 16 bases between them. Germline CDR1 and CDR2: GTSNPN and SVGIG (reference sequence). The CDR3 totals 14 residues. This CDR3 reads CAWSPGGSGTEAFF. The CDR3 coding sequence is TGTGCCTGGAGCCCGGGGGGATCGGGGACTGAAGCTTTCTTT. The variable domain in full, completed from reference TRBV30 and TRBJ1-1, reads SQTIHQWPATLVQPVGSPLSLECTVEGTSNPNLYWYRQAAGRGLQLLFYSVGIGQISSEVPQNLSASRPQDRQFILSSKKLLLSDSGFYLCAWSPGGSGTEAFFGQGTRLTVV.

V gene TRBV11-2 combines with J gene TRBJ1-2; 9 bases fit TRBD1. This CDR3 comprises 14 residues. V shed 4 bases and J 6 bases; nucleotides not matched to a gene: 6. Germline CDR1 and CDR2: SGHAT and FQNNGV. The CDR3 loop reads CASSSNRGLDGYTF. The CDR3, as DNA: TGTGCCAGCAGCTCTAACAGGGGGCTGGATGGCTACACCTTC.